The TCR beta chain under discussion was sequenced for a study of identifying expanded T cells in peripheral blood. Healthy donors had no documented immune events, such as infections, while sampled. Sequencing used immunoSEQ multiplex PCR; TCRdb keeps in-frame clones, though not all of them. The sample has around 100,000 clones, approximately 88% seen once. To note about this clone: The antigen remains unidentified.

General observations from the study: Two-week clone count variance significantly increased as total template count grew. Differentially abundant clones: around 1.2 between replicates, approximately 16 at around 14 days, approximately 18 at four.

CDR3 length: 15 residues. Germline V gene lookup returns CDR1 MNHEY and CDR2 SVGAGI. V was cut by 0 bases and J by 0 bases, with 9 bases left in between. V usage is TRBV6-5 and J usage is TRBJ2-7; D might be TRBD1 (5 bases). The sample comprised blood. This TCR derives from a person aged 18 to 70 in good health. In nucleotides, the CDR3 is TGTGCCAGCAGTTACTCAAGGGGAAACTCCTACGAGCAGTACTTC. Amino acid sequence: CASSYSRGNSYEQYF.